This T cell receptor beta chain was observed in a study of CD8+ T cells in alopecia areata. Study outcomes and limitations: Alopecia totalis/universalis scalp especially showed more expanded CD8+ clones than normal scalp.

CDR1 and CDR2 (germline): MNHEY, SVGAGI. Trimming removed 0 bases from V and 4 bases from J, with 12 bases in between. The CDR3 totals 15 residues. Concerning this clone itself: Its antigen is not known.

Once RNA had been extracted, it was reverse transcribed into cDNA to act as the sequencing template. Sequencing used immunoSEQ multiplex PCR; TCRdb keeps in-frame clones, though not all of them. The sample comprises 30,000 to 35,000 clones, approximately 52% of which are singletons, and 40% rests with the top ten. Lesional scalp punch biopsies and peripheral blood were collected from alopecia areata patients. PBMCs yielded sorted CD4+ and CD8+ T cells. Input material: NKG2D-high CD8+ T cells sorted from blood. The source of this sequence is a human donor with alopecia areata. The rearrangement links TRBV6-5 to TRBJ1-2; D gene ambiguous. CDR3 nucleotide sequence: TGTGCCAGCAGTTACTCGAGTCTTGCAGTCTATGGCTACACCTTC. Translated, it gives CASSYSSLAVYGYTF.